The source of this TCR beta chain is a study of response to subunit inactivated influenza vaccine. TCRdb reanalysed the RT-PCR reads using MiXCR and keeps one entry per CDR3 protein. The profile shows about 500,000 distinct CDR3 sequences, around 7.9% of them singletons. V was trimmed by 5 bases and J by 4 bases, leaving 20 bases between them. The CDR3 runs 16 residues. Germline V gene data show CDR1 as MDHEN and CDR2 as SYDVKM. In its sample, this clonotype was seen a few times. The antigen remains unidentified. Points from the study as a whole: Few additional T cells are recruited per seasonal influenza vaccination, authors suggested.

The sequencing used PBMCs from blood, collected 23 months after vaccination. The clonotype comes from a man between 50 and 75 years old who received an inactivated influenza vaccine. V is TRBV28 and J is TRBJ2-5, with D perhaps matching TRBD2 (6 bases). The CDR3 DNA follows: TGTGCCAGCAGTGACTCACCGGGACTTCTAACAGAGACCCAGTACTTC. This codes for CASSDSPGLLTETQYF.